Sequencing of this T cell receptor (beta chain) was carried out in a study of blood T cell repertoires in COVID-19. Repertoires were generated with immunoSEQ multiplex PCR, while TCRdb's copy carries only in-frame clones and drops some. Of approximately 200,000 clones listed, roughly 84% are singletons. In germline, CDR1 is SGDLS, CDR2 YYNGEE. CDR3 length equals 15 residues. The ends were cut back, 0 bases at V and 6 bases at J, with 12 bases in the middle. The clonotype was recovered from a woman in her thirties who had recovered from COVID-19. Material: PBMCs or T cells enriched from blood (not recorded which). V and J are TRBV9 and TRBJ2-2; possibly TRBD2 for D (7 bases). The CDR3 is CASSVATGRAGELFF. CDR3 nucleotides: TGTGCCAGCAGCGTAGCTACAGGGAGGGCCGGGGAGCTGTTTTTT.